A single sample gave rise to the 30 T cell receptor beta chains below, sequenced in a study of T cell responses to AZD1222 COVID-19 vaccine. The protocol was immunoSEQ multiplex PCR, while the TCRdb copy is restricted to in-frame clones and leaves out a portion. The data contain about 56,000 clones, 80% to 90% of them seen just once; the ten biggest clones take up around 16%. The input for sequencing was peripheral blood, taken on day 0 of AZD1222 vaccination. These receptors all come from an adult in good health.

This clone was seen a single time. The chain is built from TRBV5-6 and TRBJ2-3; D may be TRBD1 (5 bases). Germline V lookup: CDR1 SGHDT, CDR2 YYEEEE. This CDR3 has 15 amino acids. Trimming removed 2 bases from V and 4 bases from J, with 14 bases in between. In DNA form, the CDR3 reads TGTGCCAGCAGCTTATTTCAGGGCTGGGCAGATACGCAGTATTTT. Its translation: CASSLFQGWADTQYF.

This clone was seen more than once but under ten times. V gene TRBV7-2 combines with J gene TRBJ1-4; possibly TRBD1 for D (6 bases). Germline V CDR1 and CDR2: SGHTA, FQGNSA. The CDR3 spans 15 residues. Trimming removed 5 bases from V and 3 bases from J, with 13 bases in between. CDR3 nucleotide sequence: TGTGCCAGCAGCACCCAGACAGGCTCTAATGAAAAACTGTTTTTT. Translating gives CASSTQTGSNEKLFF.

The rearrangement joins TRBV11-2 to TRBJ2-7; 7 positions agree with TRBD1. The V segment lost 4 bases and the J segment 3 bases; nucleotides outside the gene matches: 3. CDR3 length: 13 amino acids. Germline CDR1 SGHAT, CDR2 FQNNGV. CDR3 protein: CASSSTGRYEQYF. CDR3 bases: TGTGCCAGCAGCTCGACAGGGCGCTACGAGCAGTACTTC.

The genes are TRBV29-1 and TRBJ1-4, with D perhaps TRBD1 (6 bases). CDR1 is SQVTM and CDR2 is ANQGSEA in the germline V gene. V lost 0 bases and J 3 bases, leaving 11 bases between the germline ends. The CDR3 loop spans 15 amino acids. The CDR3 loop is CSVEDRGLANEKLFF. In DNA form, the CDR3 reads TGCAGCGTTGAAGACAGGGGATTGGCTAATGAAAAACTGTTTTTT.

This clone was detected a few times. The chain joins TRBV19 to TRBJ2-5; unclear D gene. The V gene's germline CDR1 is LNHDA and CDR2 SQIVND (reference sequence). The CDR3 has 14 residues. The V gene lost 5 bases and the J gene lost 1 base, with 11 bases spanning the gap. The CDR3: CASSPTRPQETQYF. CDR3 nucleotide sequence: TGTGCCAGTAGTCCGACTCGCCCCCAAGAGACCCAGTACTTC.

The CDR3 nucleotides read TGCAGCGTTGCGCAGGGGGGGGAAGAGACCCAGTACTTC. This gives the protein CSVAQGGEETQYF. V usage is TRBV29-1 and J usage is TRBJ2-5; D may be TRBD1 or TRBD2 (7 bases each). Trimming pared 4 bases from V and 3 bases from J, leaving 12 bases between. The CDR3 loop spans 13 amino acids. Germline CDR1 SQVTM, CDR2 ANQGSEA.

The genes are TRBV29-1 and TRBJ2-7, with TRBD1 matching 7 bases. Trimming at V came to 8 bases and at J to 0 bases, leaving 7 bases not matched to a gene. From germline, CDR1 is SQVTM and CDR2 ANQGSEA. CDR3 length equals 13 residues. The CDR3 DNA is TGCAGCATCTCGACAGGGAGCTCCTACGAGCAGTACTTC. Amino acids: CSISTGSSYEQYF.

This chain connects TRBV4-1 to TRBJ2-6; a possible D gene is TRBD2 (6 bases). Trimming cost V 4 bases and J 2 bases, with 9 bases left between them. This CDR3 comprises 15 residues. Germline V lookup: CDR1 MGHRA, CDR2 YSYEKL. The CDR3 bases are TGCGCCAGCAGCCCGGGGGTAGCTGGGGCCAACGTCCTGACTTTC. Translating gives CASSPGVAGANVLTF.

The genes are TRBV6-1 and TRBJ1-6; tentatively, D is TRBD1 (6 bases). V was cut by 1 base and J by 7 bases, with 17 bases left in between. The CDR3 extends over 17 amino acids. Germline V lookup: CDR1 MNHNS, CDR2 SASEGT. The CDR3 protein is CASSEVGVRGLNSPLHF. The DNA for the CDR3 is TGTGCCAGCAGTGAAGTGGGGGTGAGGGGGTTAAATTCACCCCTCCACTTT.

This chain connects TRBV6-5 to TRBJ1-4; 7 bases fit TRBD1. With 5 bases clipped from V and 4 bases from J, the junction kept 7 bases outside the gene matches. Germline CDR1 MNHEY, CDR2 SVGAGI. The CDR3 loop spans 15 amino acids. The CDR3 nucleotides are TGTGCCAGCAGTCCCAGGGGGACTTATAATGAAAAACTGTTTTTT. Translating it yields CASSPRGTYNEKLFF.

This clone rates as medium-sized. The chain is built from TRBV4-2 and TRBJ2-7; 8 positions agree with TRBD2. There are 17 residues in the CDR3. The V gene end was trimmed by 0 bases and the J gene end by 0 bases; junction bases not matched to a gene: 7. Germline CDR1 reads LGHNA; CDR2 reads YNFKEQ. CDR3 sequence: CASSQDRSSGPSYEQYF. The CDR3 DNA reads TGTGCCAGCAGCCAAGACCGCTCTAGCGGGCCCTCCTACGAGCAGTACTTC.

The chain is built from TRBV29-1 and TRBJ1-1, with D possibly being TRBD1 (5 bases). Germline V gene data show CDR1 as SQVTM and CDR2 as ANQGSEA. This CDR3 is built from 13 residues. V was clipped by 1 base and J by 8 bases, with 14 bases between them. CDR3 sequence reads: CSVEAPGGDEAFF. The CDR3 DNA sequence: TGCAGCGTTGAAGCACCGGGGGGGGACGAAGCTTTCTTT.

V usage is TRBV5-8 and J usage is TRBJ1-1; 7 nucleotides agree with TRBD1. The V gene's germline CDR1 is SGHTS and CDR2 YDEGEE. The CDR3 loop spans 13 amino acids. V lost 3 bases, J lost 4 bases, and 3 bases stayed unmatched. The CDR3 sequence is CASSWTGGTEAFF. As DNA, the CDR3 is TGTGCCAGCAGCTGGACAGGCGGCACTGAAGCTTTCTTT.

The chain has TRBV3-1 (or the pseudogene TRBV3-2) and TRBJ2-3; no reliable D call. In germline, CDR1 is LGHDT, CDR2 YNNKEL (reference sequence). Trimming took off 1 base at V and 1 base at J, with 12 bases between the two ends. This CDR3 spans 16 amino acids. CDR3 sequence (DNA): TGTGCCAGCAGCCAAGGGTCCGGTAGGGGCACAGATACGCAGTATTTT. This encodes CASSQGSGRGTDTQYF.

The chain links TRBV19 to TRBJ2-1, with 9 bases aligning to TRBD1. CDR1 and CDR2 (germline): LNHDA, SQIVND (reference sequence). The CDR3 is 17 residues long. J was trimmed by 5 bases and V by 5 bases; bases with no gene match: 13. CDR3 sequence: CASSAKTPGQGNNEQFF. The CDR3 DNA follows: TGTGCCAGTAGTGCCAAGACCCCGGGACAGGGAAACAATGAGCAGTTCTTC.

The V call is TRBV2, the J call TRBJ1-4; the match to TRBD1 covers 7 bases. The length of the CDR3 is 13 residues. Germline lookup yields CDR1 SNHLY and CDR2 FYNNEI. V shed 7 bases, J shed 8 bases, and the junction held 7 bases outside the gene matches. DNA for the CDR3: TGTGCCAGCACTGGACAGGTCAGCGAAAAACTGTTTTTT. It specifies CASTGQVSEKLFF.

The chain has TRBV7-9 and TRBJ2-3, with D maybe TRBD1 (6 bases). The CDR3 loop spans 18 amino acids. With 5 bases removed from V and 1 base from J, the gap between germline ends came to 22 bases. Per germline, CDR1 SEHNR and CDR2 FQNEAQ (reference sequence). The CDR3 region is CASSDDRLINRRTDTQYF. As DNA, the CDR3 is TGTGCCAGCAGCGACGACAGGTTAATTAACAGACGCACAGATACGCAGTATTTT.

The chain recombines TRBV11-2 with TRBJ2-7; weak D call: TRBD1 (5 bases). Trimming removed 6 bases from V and 6 bases from J, with 24 bases in between. Per the germline V gene, CDR1 is SGHAT and CDR2 is FQNNGV. The CDR3 covers 16 residues. CDR3 loop: CASRQRRVFSVLEQYF. The CDR3 region has the DNA TGTGCCAGCAGGCAACGCAGGGTTTTTTCGGTGCTCGAGCAGTACTTC.

The gene calls are TRBV28 and TRBJ1-5; D possibly corresponds to TRBD1 (5 bases). With 9 bases removed from V and 4 bases from J, the gap between germline ends came to 10 bases. This CDR3 contains 12 residues. Looked up from germline, CDR1 is MDHEN and CDR2 is SYDVKM. CDR3 nucleotides: TGTGCCAGTAAACAGGAAAATCAGCCCCAGCATTTT. Encoded protein: CASKQENQPQHF.

This chain joins TRBV7-9 and TRBJ1-1; D perhaps matches TRBD1 (6 bases). V lost 5 bases and J lost 1, with 11 bases in between. Germline V gene sequence: CDR1 SEHNR, CDR2 FQNEAQ (reference sequence). This CDR3 region has 14 residues. CDR3 DNA: TGTGCCAGCAGCAAACAGGGACGGAACACTGAAGCTTTCTTT. Translation: CASSKQGRNTEAFF.

The gene calls are TRBV11-3 and TRBJ2-3; 11 bases match TRBD2. The CDR3 length is 16 residues. CDR1 SGHNT and CDR2 YENEEA come from the germline V gene. V gave up 5 bases and J gave up 0 bases; unmatched junction bases: 4. CDR3 sequence reads: CASSQGLAASTDTQYF. The CDR3 region has the DNA TGTGCCAGCAGCCAGGGACTAGCGGCTAGCACAGATACGCAGTATTTT. Full variable domain (missing parts from reference TRBV11-3 and TRBJ2-3): EAGVVQSPRYKIIEKKQPVAFWCNPISGHNTLYWYLQNLGQGPELLIRYENEEAVDDSQLPKDRFSAERLKGVDSTLKIQPAELGDSAVYLCASSQGLAASTDTQYFGPGTRLTVL.

CDR3 nucleotide sequence: TGTGCCAGCGGAAGGGACAGGGGTGATCAGCCCCAGCATTTT. Amino acid sequence: CASGRDRGDQPQHF. The chain joins TRBV27 to TRBJ1-5, with 10 bases aligning to TRBD1. Per the germline V gene, CDR1 is MNHEY and CDR2 is SMNVEV (reference sequence). The CDR3 has 14 amino acids. V gave up 8 bases and J gave up 5 bases; unmatched junction bases: 6.

The genes are TRBV13 and TRBJ1-3; TRBD1 agrees at 9 bases. The CDR3 sequence is 20 residues long. V shed 1 base, J shed 0 bases, and the junction held 13 bases outside the gene matches. The germline V gene encodes CDR1 PRHDT and CDR2 FYEKMQ (reference sequence). The CDR3, as DNA: TGTGCCAGCAGCTTAGCCAGAGGAGGGACAGGGCCGATCTCTGGAAACACCATATATTTT. Amino acid sequence: CASSLARGGTGPISGNTIYF.

The chain links TRBV2 to TRBJ1-5; possible D gene TRBD1, 5 bases. CDR1 is SNHLY, CDR2 FYNNEI, per germline. The CDR3 sequence is 13 residues long. Trimming cost V 7 bases and J 4 bases, with 11 bases left between them. CDR3 region: CASTRDLNQPQHF. As DNA, the CDR3 is TGTGCCAGCACCCGGGACCTTAATCAGCCCCAGCATTTT.

The chain couples TRBV4-1 to TRBJ2-2; 7 bases are a match to TRBD1. The V and J ends lost 1 base and 5 bases, in that order; junction bases with no gene match: 1. The germline gives CDR1 MGHRA, CDR2 YSYEKL. The CDR3 length is 14 residues. The CDR3 nucleotides read TGCGCCAGCAGCCAAGGACAGGGAACCGGGGAGCTGTTTTTT. Protein: CASSQGQGTGELFF.

This chain's CDR3 is CASSLTAGDFSGELFF. Here the CDR3 DNA reads TGTGCCAGCAGCTTAACAGCGGGGGATTTTTCCGGGGAGCTGTTTTTT. The V and J genes are TRBV7-2 and TRBJ2-2, with 8 bases lining up with TRBD2. The CDR3 runs to 16 residues. Per germline, CDR1 SGHTA and CDR2 FQGNSA. V shed 2 bases, J shed 6 bases, and the junction held 8 bases outside the gene matches. Using reference TRBV7-2 and TRBJ2-2 for the parts outside the CDR3, the full variable domain is GAGVSQSPSNKVTEKGKDVELRCDPISGHTALYWYRQSLGQGLEFLIYFQGNSAPDKSGLPSDRFSAERTGGSVSTLTIQRTQQEDSAVYLCASSLTAGDFSGELFFGEGSRLTVL.

The V gene is TRBV15, the J gene TRBJ2-1; 7 bases line up with TRBD2. Unmatched junction bases numbered 2, after V lost 1 base and J lost 5 bases. Germline CDR1 is LNHNV and CDR2 is YYDKDF (reference sequence). This CDR3 has 14 amino acids. The CDR3 region has the DNA TGTGCCACCAGCAGAGGGGCGGGGGACAATGAGCAGTTCTTC. Encoded protein: CATSRGAGDNEQFF.

The V gene is TRBV19, the J gene TRBJ1-5, with D possibly being TRBD1 (5 bases). V lost 1 base to trimming and J lost 3 bases, with 10 bases between them. This CDR3 has 15 amino acids. Germline-derived CDR1 and CDR2 are LNHDA and SQIVND (reference sequence). The CDR3 region has the DNA TGTGCCAGTAGTATAGGGGGGGTTCTCAATCAGCCCCAGCATTTT. Its translation is CASSIGGVLNQPQHF.

V and J are TRBV19 and TRBJ1-6, with a possible D match to TRBD1 (5 bases). CDR1 is LNHDA and CDR2 is SQIVND in the germline V gene (reference sequence). Between the trimmed V and J ends, which lost 1 base and 7 bases, there was a span of 8 bases. The CDR3 runs 14 residues. The CDR3 nucleotides read TGTGCCAGTAGTATAGTCGGGGGAAATTCACCCCTCCACTTT. It encodes CASSIVGGNSPLHF.

This clone was seen a single time. The V and J genes are TRBV12-3 or TRBV12-4 and TRBJ1-1, with D uncertain. Trimming stripped 4 bases from V and 0 bases from J, with 3 bases between. The CDR3 length is 12 residues. The CDR3 sequence is CASSSMNTEAFF. In DNA, the CDR3 is TGTGCCAGCAGTTCCATGAACACTGAAGCTTTCTTT.